Sequencing of this T cell receptor beta chain was carried out in a study of cytomegalovirus exposure and HLA in healthy donors. The study, taken as a whole, reports: There were 150 to 200 TCR beta chains listed as cytomegalovirus-associated.

Turning to this clone: Its antigen is not known.

Germline CDR1 is KGHSH and CDR2 is LQKENI. The CDR3 has 17 residues. V lost 3 bases to trimming and J lost 0 bases, with 16 bases between them. Primers: 60 Vbeta forward and 13 Jbeta reverse. TCRdb's table, derived via immunoSEQ multiplex PCR, lists solely in-frame clones and lacks some. This sample's table has tens of thousands of clones. The TCR sequence derives from a man in his fifties or sixties in good health and CMV-seronegative. This chain connects TRBV18 to TRBJ2-3, with a possible D match to TRBD1 (6 bases). Source material: PBMCs. The CDR3 coding sequence is TGTGCCAGCTCACCCCAACCGGGACAACCTAGCACAGATACGCAGTATTTT. It codes for CASSPQPGQPSTDTQYF. The variable domain in full, completed from reference TRBV18 and TRBJ2-3, reads NAGVMQNPRHLVRRRGQEARLRCSPMKGHSHVYWYRQLPEEGLKFMVYLQKENIIDESGMPKERFSAEFPKEGPSILRIQQVVRGDSAAYFCASSPQPGQPSTDTQYFGPGTRLTVL.